This TCR beta chain originates from a study of CD4+ T cells in melanoma (dated by TCRdb to about 2022). At the level of the whole study: The study investigated neoantigen-specific CD4+ T cells in human melanoma.

Receptor libraries were prepared by the immunoSEQ multiplex PCR assay. TCRdb took over this immuneACCESS table, retaining in-frame rearrangements with V and J assigned. Such tables are incomplete; in checked studies, under half of the missing clones stem from an unresolved V gene, and the remainder is unexplained. This sample holds 120,000 to 150,000 clones; about 93% were observed only once. The ten largest clonotypes hold 1.5% to 1.7% of the sample. Here is what the overall study found, with its caveats: Neoantigen-specific CD4+ T cells were reported to be correlated with the function of CD8+ T cells, macrophages and B cells. Neoantigen-specific CD4+ T cells in melanoma were reported to show diverse differentiation states.

Donors were patients with melanoma. CDR1 is given as SEHNR and CDR2 as FQNEAQ, both from the germline V gene (reference sequence). V gives up 11 bases and J gives up 1 base, and the segment between their germline ends measures 15 bases. From the cysteine through the phenylalanine, the CDR3 covers 14 amino acids. Only the CDR3 region is kept as DNA, spanning 42 bases read in frame from base 1. Details on this clone: Its antigen is not yet known. No much larger clone is present one base from it, and per-base qualities are unavailable.

This receptor was taken from a human donor with melanoma. This chain is built from TRBV7-9 and TRBJ2-1; no D gene can be assigned with confidence. The DNA is TGTGCCGGTACGACGGAAAGGTCCTACAATGAGCAGTTCTTC. Its amino acids are CAGTTERSYNEQFF.